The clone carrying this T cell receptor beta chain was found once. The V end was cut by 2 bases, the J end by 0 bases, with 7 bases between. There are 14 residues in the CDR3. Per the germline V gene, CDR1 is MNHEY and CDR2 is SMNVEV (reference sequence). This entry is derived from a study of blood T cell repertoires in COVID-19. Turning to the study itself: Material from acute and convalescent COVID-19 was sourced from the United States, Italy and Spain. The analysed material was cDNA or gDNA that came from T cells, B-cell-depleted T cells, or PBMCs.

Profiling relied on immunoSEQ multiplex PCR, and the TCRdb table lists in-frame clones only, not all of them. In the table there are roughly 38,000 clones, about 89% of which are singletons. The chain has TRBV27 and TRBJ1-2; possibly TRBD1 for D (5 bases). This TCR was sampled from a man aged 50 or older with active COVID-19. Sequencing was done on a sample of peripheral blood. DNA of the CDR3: TGTGCCAGCAGTTTAACAGGAGCTAACTATGGCTACACCTTC. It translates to CASSLTGANYGYTF.